Each of the 17 T cell receptor beta chains below was sequenced from the same sample in a study of T-cell reconstitution after alpha-beta-depleted transplantation in children. Preparation of the TCRbeta library used unique molecular identifiers. TCRdb processed the PCR reads anew with MiXCR; each CDR3 protein has one entry. Of 610,000 or so distinct CDR3 sequences listed, over 25% are singletons. Source: PBMCs, taken before TCRalphabeta/CD19-depleted stem cell transplant. The source of these receptors is a boy younger than two with Wiskott-Aldrich syndrome, due to receive a stem cell transplant.

This clonotype has a count of ten or more. The V gene is TRBV20-1, the J gene TRBJ2-5, with D maybe TRBD1 (5 bases). The CDR3 is 14 residues long. Germline V gene sequence: CDR1 DFQATT, CDR2 SNEGSKA (reference sequence). V lost 1 base to trimming and J lost 1 base, with 10 bases between them. As DNA, the CDR3 is TGCAGTGCTAGAGGGGGCTCGTTCCAAGAGACCCAGTACTTC. Its protein is CSARGGSFQETQYF.

This clonotype was recorded a few times. J is TRBJ2-7 and V is TRBV5-1; D might be TRBD1 (6 bases). CDR3 size: 14 residues. Trimming stripped 6 bases from V and 3 bases from J, with 16 bases between. Germline-derived CDR1 and CDR2 are SGHRS and YFSETQ. The DNA of the CDR3 is TGCGCCAGCACCCGTGAGGGGGTAAACTACGAGCAGTACTTC. Translated, it gives CASTREGVNYEQYF.

This clonotype has only a few counts. The chain carries TRBV20-1 and TRBJ2-1; weak D call: TRBD2 (5 bases). The CDR3 runs 13 residues. CDR1 is DFQATT and CDR2 is SNEGSKA in the germline V gene (reference sequence). Between the trimmed V and J ends, which lost 1 base and 7 bases, there was a span of 11 bases. The CDR3 DNA follows: TGCAGTGCTAGAGGAGGGTTCTCTAATGAGCAGTTCTTC. Translated: CSARGGFSNEQFF.

In this sample, this clonotype turned up a few times. The chain recombines TRBV2 with TRBJ2-1; 9 bases are a match to TRBD2. There are 13 residues in the CDR3. The junction had 8 bases not matched to a gene; V was cut back by 8 bases and J by 9 bases. CDR1 is SNHLY and CDR2 is FYNNEI in the germline V gene. The CDR3 is CASRLAALGEQFF. The CDR3 DNA is TGTGCCAGCCGACTAGCGGCGTTAGGTGAGCAGTTCTTC. The complete variable domain, with remaining parts taken from reference TRBV2 and TRBJ2-1, reads EPEVTQTPSHQVTQMGQEVILRCVPISNHLYFYWYRQILGQKVEFLVSFYNNEISEKSEIFDDQFSVERPDGSNFTLKIRSTKLEDSAMYFCASRLAALGEQFFGPGTRLTVL.

This clonotype was recorded a few times. The chain uses TRBV5-1 and TRBJ2-1; TRBD2 matches at 11 bases. V gave up 4 bases and J gave up 0 bases; unmatched junction bases: 6. The germline V gene encodes CDR1 SGHRS and CDR2 YFSETQ. The length of the CDR3 is 17 residues. This CDR3 reads CASSGLAGRSSYNEQFF. DNA of the CDR3: TGCGCCAGCAGCGGACTAGCGGGTCGGAGCTCCTACAATGAGCAGTTCTTC. Using reference TRBV5-1 and TRBJ2-1 for the parts outside the CDR3, the full variable domain is KAGVTQTPRYLIKTRGQQVTLSCSPISGHRSVSWYQQTPGQGLQFLFEYFSETQRNKGNFPGRFSGRQFSNSRSEMNVSTLELGDSALYLCASSGLAGRSSYNEQFFGPGTRLTVL.

A few counts support this clonotype. The chain joins TRBV6-1 to TRBJ1-1; maybe TRBD1 (5 bases). There are 14 residues in the CDR3. Per the germline V gene, CDR1 is MNHNS and CDR2 is SASEGT. Here the CDR3 reads CASAFEGMNTEAFF. The CDR3 region has the DNA TGTGCAAGCGCCTTCGAGGGGATGAACACTGAAGCTTTCTTT.

This clonotype came up a few times. The chain links TRBV5-6 to TRBJ2-2; D may be TRBD1 (5 bases). The CDR3 loop spans 13 amino acids. CDR1 is SGHDT, CDR2 YYEEEE, per germline. The V end was cut by 4 bases, the J end by 6 bases, with 10 bases between. CDR3 sequence (DNA): TGTGCCAGCAGCGCCAGGGTTGCCGGGGAGCTGTTTTTT. Protein: CASSARVAGELFF.

This sequence joins TRBV20-1 and TRBJ2-3; 13 bases align to TRBD2. Germline V lookup: CDR1 DFQATT, CDR2 SNEGSKA (reference sequence). The V gene end was trimmed by 3 bases and the J gene end by 0 bases; junction bases not matched to a gene: 9. This CDR3 contains 18 residues. CDR3 nucleotide sequence: TGCAGTGCTAGGGGACTAGCGGGATCCTACTATAGCACAGATACGCAGTATTTT. It specifies CSARGLAGSYYSTDTQYF.

The rearrangement links TRBV15 to TRBJ2-2; perhaps TRBD1 as D (7 bases). The V gene's germline CDR1 is LNHNV and CDR2 YYDKDF (reference sequence). The CDR3 consists of 16 residues. V dropped 5 bases and J dropped 4 bases, with 17 bases sitting between them. The CDR3 here is CATSSLEGAGTGELFF. The CDR3 bases are TGTGCCACCAGCTCCCTGGAGGGGGCAGGCACCGGGGAGCTGTTTTTT.

The genes are TRBV29-1 and TRBJ2-5; TRBD2 matches 11 bases. V lost 1 base and J lost 5; bases outside the gene matches: 9. CDR1 and CDR2 (germline): SQVTM, ANQGSEA. The length of the CDR3 is 16 residues. The CDR3 coding sequence is TGCAGCGTTGAAGGCCCTAGCGGGAGGATCCAGGAGACCCAGTACTTC. Translated, it gives CSVEGPSGRIQETQYF. Full variable domain (remainder filled in from reference TRBV29-1 and TRBJ2-5): SAVISQKPSRDICQRGTSLTIQCQVDSQVTMMFWYRQQPGQSLTLIATANQGSEATYESGFVIDKFPISRPNLTFSTLTVSNMSPEDSSIYLCSVEGPSGRIQETQYFGPGTRLLVL.

Turning to this clonotype: Because the CDR3 is missing its conserved closing phenylalanine or tryptophan, this is likely a read error. The V and J genes are TRBV19 and TRBJ2-7, with a weak D call TRBD2 (5 bases). This CDR3 has 13 residues. CDR1 is LNHDA, CDR2 SQIVND, per germline (reference sequence). Trimming shortened V by 4 bases and J by 7 bases, and 14 bases separated the two germline ends. The CDR3: CASSTDGEREQYS. CDR3 bases: TGTGCCAGTAGTACGGACGGAGAGCGGGAGCAGTACTCC.

J is TRBJ1-4 and V is TRBV27, with no clear D. Trimming took 3 bases from V and 4 from J, leaving 12 bases between them. The CDR3 is 15 residues long. Germline V lookup: CDR1 MNHEY, CDR2 SMNVEV (reference sequence). For the CDR3, the DNA is TGTGCCAGCAGTTTCGGTACGGAGTTTAATGAAAAACTGTTTTTT. It translates to CASSFGTEFNEKLFF. Filled out from reference TRBV27 and TRBJ1-4, the complete variable domain reads EAQVTQNPRYLITVTGKKLTVTCSQNMNHEYMSWYRQDPGLGLRQIYYSMNVEVTDKGDVPEGYKVSRKEKRNFPLILESPSPNQTSLYFCASSFGTEFNEKLFFGSGTQLSVL.

This clonotype was counted only a few times. The chain links TRBV7-9 to TRBJ2-3; D gene unclear. This CDR3 is built from 10 residues. V shed 3 bases and J shed 6 bases, with 1 base lying between them. Germline V CDR1 and CDR2: SEHNR, FQNEAQ (reference sequence). The CDR3: CASSFDTQYF. CDR3 sequence (DNA): TGTGCCAGCAGCTTCGATACGCAGTATTTT.

J is TRBJ2-3 and V is TRBV11-2; D ambiguous. Germline CDR1 SGHAT, CDR2 FQNNGV. The length of the CDR3 is 13 residues. The V and J ends lost 0 bases and 4 bases respectively, with 5 bases between them. In nucleotides, the CDR3 is TGTGCCAGCAGCTTAGACAGATCAGATACGCAGTATTTT. Translating gives CASSLDRSDTQYF.

The V gene is TRBV5-1, the J gene TRBJ2-3; TRBD2 agrees at 8 bases. V shed 4 bases and J 14 bases; nucleotides not matched to a gene: 12. The CDR3 is made up of 13 amino acids. The germline V gene has CDR1 SGHRS and CDR2 YFSETQ. CDR3 protein: CASSLGLARAAYF. The CDR3 region has the DNA TGCGCCAGCAGCCTCGGACTAGCCCGGGCGGCGTATTTT.

The J gene is TRBJ2-7, the V gene TRBV10-3; TRBD2 matches 14 bases. Germline trimming cut 10 bases from V and 5 bases from J; bases unmatched to any gene: 4. This CDR3 spans 13 amino acids. Per the germline V gene, CDR1 is ENHRY and CDR2 is SYGVKD. CDR3 nucleotide sequence: TGTGCCAGCGTGGGACTAGCGGGAGACGAGCAGTACTTC. Encoded protein: CASVGLAGDEQYF.

This clonotype came up many times. V usage is TRBV20-1 and J usage is TRBJ2-1, with TRBD2 matching 15 bases. Looked up from germline, CDR1 is DFQATT and CDR2 is SNEGSKA (reference sequence). This CDR3 is built from 16 residues. J was trimmed by 1 base and V by 5 bases; bases with no gene match: 3. CDR3 coding DNA: TGCAGTGCTTTCGGACTAGCGGGAGGGTCCTACAATGAGCAGTTCTTC. It specifies CSAFGLAGGSYNEQFF.